Detailed here is one T cell receptor beta chain. The antigen is undetermined. This sample is drawn from a study of T cell repertoires in cytomegalovirus infection. Regarding the study as a whole: Dominant in the ex vivo response were TCR beta clonotypes restricted by HLA-C and specific for CMV. Of the TCR beta families, the public ones yielded a cumulative frequency that identified carriers of CMV plus the relevant HLA.

The CDR3 consists of 16 residues. Germline V gene sequence: CDR1 SEHNR, CDR2 FQNEAQ (reference sequence). J was trimmed by 4 bases and V by 6 bases; bases with no gene match: 10. TCRdb re-called the reads through MiXCR, storing one row per CDR3 protein. The sample contains 250,000 to 300,000 distinct CDR3 sequences, approximately 22% of which appear only once. This sequence joins TRBV7-9 and TRBJ2-3, with 10 positions matching TRBD2. The sample consisted of cultured PBMCs, taken from culture after CMV antigen stimulation. The receptor comes from a human donor in good health (CMV status not recorded). Some clones in this sample may be carry-over from other donors' samples. The CDR3 is CASSKTPSGRADTQYF. DNA of the CDR3: TGTGCCAGCAGTAAAACCCCCAGCGGGAGGGCAGATACGCAGTATTTT.